This T cell receptor (beta chain) appears in the sequencing data of a study of blood T cell repertoires in COVID-19. Turning to the study itself: Acute-phase and convalescent COVID-19 samples originated in the United States, Italy and Spain. The analysed material was cDNA or gDNA that came from T cells, B-cell-depleted T cells, or PBMCs.

As processed by the authors: Estimated nucleated cell counts came from reference gene primer amplification. This table comes from immunoSEQ multiplex PCR, and its TCRdb copy is limited to in-frame clones, with some not included. V and J calls and clone size are given by that table; D and trimming were obtained from the DNA. The sample has about 130,000 clones, roughly 87% seen once; the top ten hold 6.6%. The CDR3 loop spans 14 amino acids. Trimming took off 5 bases at V and 4 bases at J, with 14 bases between the two ends. Germline lookup yields CDR1 MNHEY and CDR2 SMNVEV (reference sequence). This chain connects TRBV27 to TRBJ1-2; D unclear. The sequenced sample was peripheral blood. The clonotype comes from a man older than 75 with active or convalescent COVID-19. The CDR3 DNA is TGTGCCAGCAGTGCCCTGGTGGGCCGCTATGGCTACACCTTC. Its protein product is CASSALVGRYGYTF.